The text below deals with one T cell receptor (beta chain). Together with a sample-barcoded 5' primer, a J-beta primer mix was included in a second PCR lasting about 7 to 11 cycles. TCRdb itself ran the 5' RACE reads through MiXCR, one entry per CDR3 protein. The repertoire holds 1.5 million to 2 million distinct CDR3 sequences, approximately 39% seen once, with approximately 22% in the top ten. This specimen belongs to a study of blood T cells in healthy people across ages. The V gene's germline CDR1 is DFQATT and CDR2 SNEGSKA (reference sequence). Trimming took off 3 bases at V and 4 bases at J, with 10 bases between the two ends. The CDR3 loop spans 12 amino acids.

The specimen sequenced was blood. The V and J genes are TRBV20-1 and TRBJ2-7; D perhaps matches TRBD1 (5 bases). This sequence originates from a human donor in good health. CDR3 nucleotides: TGCAGTGCTAGTCGACAGCCATACGAGCAGTACTTC. It translates to CSASRQPYEQYF.